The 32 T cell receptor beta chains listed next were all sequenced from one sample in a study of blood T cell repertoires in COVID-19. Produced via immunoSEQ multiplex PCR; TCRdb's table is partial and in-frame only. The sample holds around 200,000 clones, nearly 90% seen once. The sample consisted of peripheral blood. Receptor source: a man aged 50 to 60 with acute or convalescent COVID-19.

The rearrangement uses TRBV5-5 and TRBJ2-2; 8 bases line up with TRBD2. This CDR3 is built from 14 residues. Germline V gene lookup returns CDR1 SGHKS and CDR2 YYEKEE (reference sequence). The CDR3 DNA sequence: TGTGCTTCCCAGTGGGGGACTAGTGGCGGGGAGCTGTTTTTT. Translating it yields CASQWGTSGGELFF.

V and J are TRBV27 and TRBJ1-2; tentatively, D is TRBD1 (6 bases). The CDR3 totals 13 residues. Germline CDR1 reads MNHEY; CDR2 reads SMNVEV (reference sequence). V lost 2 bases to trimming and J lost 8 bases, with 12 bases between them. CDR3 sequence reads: CASSLIQGGGYTF. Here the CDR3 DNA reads TGTGCCAGCAGTTTAATACAGGGCGGCGGCTACACCTTC.

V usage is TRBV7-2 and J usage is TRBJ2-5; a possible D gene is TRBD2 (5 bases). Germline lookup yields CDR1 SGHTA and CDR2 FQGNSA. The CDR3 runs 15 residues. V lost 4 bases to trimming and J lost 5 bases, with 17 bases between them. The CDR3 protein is CASSSRVGVRETQYF. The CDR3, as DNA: TGTGCCAGCAGCTCAAGGGTCGGGGTTCGGGAGACCCAGTACTTC.

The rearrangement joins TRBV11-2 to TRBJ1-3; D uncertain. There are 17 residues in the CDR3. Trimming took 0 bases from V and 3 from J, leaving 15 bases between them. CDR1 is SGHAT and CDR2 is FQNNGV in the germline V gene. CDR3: CASSLEVAAGFGNTIYF. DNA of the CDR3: TGTGCCAGCAGCTTAGAAGTGGCGGCGGGGTTTGGAAACACCATATATTTT.

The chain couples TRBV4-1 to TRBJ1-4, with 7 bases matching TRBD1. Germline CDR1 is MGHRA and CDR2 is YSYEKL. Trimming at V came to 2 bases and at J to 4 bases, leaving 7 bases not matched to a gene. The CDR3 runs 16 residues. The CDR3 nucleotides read TGCGCCAGCAGCCAACCAGAGGGGGCGTTTAATGAAAAACTGTTTTTT. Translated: CASSQPEGAFNEKLFF.

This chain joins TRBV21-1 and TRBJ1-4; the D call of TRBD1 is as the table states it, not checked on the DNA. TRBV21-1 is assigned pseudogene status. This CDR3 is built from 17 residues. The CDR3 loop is CASSTPTGPHTNEKLFF. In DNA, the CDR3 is TGTGCCAGCAGCACCCCGACAGGTCCTCATACTAATGAAAAACTGTTTTTT.

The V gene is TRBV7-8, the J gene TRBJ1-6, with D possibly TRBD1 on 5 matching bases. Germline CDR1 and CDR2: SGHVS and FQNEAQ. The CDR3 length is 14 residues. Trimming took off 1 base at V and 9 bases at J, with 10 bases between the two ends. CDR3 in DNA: TGTGCCAGCAGCTTAGAGGGGTTAAGTTCACCCCTCCACTTT. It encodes CASSLEGLSSPLHF.

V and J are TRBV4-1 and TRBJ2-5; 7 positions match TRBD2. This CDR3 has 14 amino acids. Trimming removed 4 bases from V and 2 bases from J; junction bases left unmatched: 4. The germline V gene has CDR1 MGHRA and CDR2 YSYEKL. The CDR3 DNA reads TGCGCCAGCAGCCTTAGCGGGTTTCAAGAGACCCAGTACTTC. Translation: CASSLSGFQETQYF.

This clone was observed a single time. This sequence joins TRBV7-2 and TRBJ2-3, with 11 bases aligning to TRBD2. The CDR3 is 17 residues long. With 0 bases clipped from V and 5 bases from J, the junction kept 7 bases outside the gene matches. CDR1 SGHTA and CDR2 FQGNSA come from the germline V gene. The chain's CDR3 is CASSLAPASGGLDTQYF. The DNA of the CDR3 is TGTGCCAGCAGCTTAGCCCCGGCTAGCGGGGGGCTAGATACGCAGTATTTT.

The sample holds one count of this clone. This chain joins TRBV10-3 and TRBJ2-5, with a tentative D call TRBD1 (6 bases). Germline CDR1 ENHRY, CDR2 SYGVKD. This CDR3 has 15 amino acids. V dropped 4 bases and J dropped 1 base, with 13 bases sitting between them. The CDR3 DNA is TGTGCCATCAGTGCTCGTGACAGGAGCCAAGAGACCCAGTACTTC. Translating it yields CAISARDRSQETQYF.

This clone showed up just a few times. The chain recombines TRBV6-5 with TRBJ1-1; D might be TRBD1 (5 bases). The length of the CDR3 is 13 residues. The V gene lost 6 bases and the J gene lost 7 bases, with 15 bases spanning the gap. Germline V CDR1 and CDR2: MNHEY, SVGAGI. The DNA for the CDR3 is TGTGCCAGCAGGCTCCGGGGGGATCTTGAAGCTTTCTTT. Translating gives CASRLRGDLEAFF.

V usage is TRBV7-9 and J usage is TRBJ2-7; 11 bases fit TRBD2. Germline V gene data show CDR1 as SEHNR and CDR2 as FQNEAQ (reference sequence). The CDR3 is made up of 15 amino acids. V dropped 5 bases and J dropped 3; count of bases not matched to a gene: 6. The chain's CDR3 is CASSPGLAGGYEQYF. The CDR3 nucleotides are TGTGCCAGCAGCCCCGGACTAGCGGGCGGCTACGAGCAGTACTTC.

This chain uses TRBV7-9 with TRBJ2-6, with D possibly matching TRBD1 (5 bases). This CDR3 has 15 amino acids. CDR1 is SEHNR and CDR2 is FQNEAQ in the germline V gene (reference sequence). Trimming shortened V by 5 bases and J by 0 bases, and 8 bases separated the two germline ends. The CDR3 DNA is TGTGCCAGCAGCCGCCAGGGCTCTGGGGCCAACGTCCTGACTTTC. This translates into CASSRQGSGANVLTF.

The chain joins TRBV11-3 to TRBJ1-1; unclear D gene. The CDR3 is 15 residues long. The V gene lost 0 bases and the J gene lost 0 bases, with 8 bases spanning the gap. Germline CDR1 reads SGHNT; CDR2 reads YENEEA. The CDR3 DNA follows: TGTGCCAGCAGCTTAGACGGGAATCTGAACACTGAAGCTTTCTTT. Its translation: CASSLDGNLNTEAFF.

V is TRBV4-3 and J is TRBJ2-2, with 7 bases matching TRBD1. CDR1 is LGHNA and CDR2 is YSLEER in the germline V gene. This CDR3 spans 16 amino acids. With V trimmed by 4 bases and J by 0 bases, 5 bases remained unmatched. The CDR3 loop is CASSRATGSNTGELFF. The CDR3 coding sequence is TGCGCCAGCAGCCGGGCGACAGGGTCGAACACCGGGGAGCTGTTTTTT.

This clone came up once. DNA of the CDR3: TGTGCCAGTAGTGTCAGGGCCTATCAGCCCCAGCATTTT. Translation gives CASSVRAYQPQHF. The chain recombines TRBV19 with TRBJ1-5, with D perhaps matching TRBD1 (5 bases). Germline V lookup: CDR1 LNHDA, CDR2 SQIVND (reference sequence). V lost 5 bases to trimming and J lost 5 bases, with 10 bases between them. The CDR3 runs to 13 residues.

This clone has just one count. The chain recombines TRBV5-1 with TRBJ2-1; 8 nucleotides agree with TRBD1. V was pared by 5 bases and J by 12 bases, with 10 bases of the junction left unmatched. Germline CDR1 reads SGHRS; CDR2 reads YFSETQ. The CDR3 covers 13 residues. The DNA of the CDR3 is TGCGCCAGCAGGTTGTTCGACAGGGGTCGGCAGTTCTTC. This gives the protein CASRLFDRGRQFF.

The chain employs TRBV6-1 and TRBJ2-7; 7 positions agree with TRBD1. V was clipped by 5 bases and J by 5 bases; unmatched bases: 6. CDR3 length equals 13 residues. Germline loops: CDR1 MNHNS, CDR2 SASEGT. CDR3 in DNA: TGTGCCAGCAGTAAAACACAGGGGCACGAGCAGTACGTC. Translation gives CASSKTQGHEQYV.

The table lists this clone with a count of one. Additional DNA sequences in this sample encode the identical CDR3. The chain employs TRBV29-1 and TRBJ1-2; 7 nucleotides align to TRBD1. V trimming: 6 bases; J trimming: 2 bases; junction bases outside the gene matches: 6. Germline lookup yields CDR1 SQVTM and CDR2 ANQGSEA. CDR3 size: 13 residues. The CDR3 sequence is CSVRDRGNYGYTF. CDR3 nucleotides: TGCAGCGTCAGGGACAGAGGAAACTATGGCTACACCTTC. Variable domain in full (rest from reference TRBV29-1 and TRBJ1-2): SAVISQKPSRDICQRGTSLTIQCQVDSQVTMMFWYRQQPGQSLTLIATANQGSEATYESGFVIDKFPISRPNLTFSTLTVSNMSPEDSSIYLCSVRDRGNYGYTFGSGTRLTVV.

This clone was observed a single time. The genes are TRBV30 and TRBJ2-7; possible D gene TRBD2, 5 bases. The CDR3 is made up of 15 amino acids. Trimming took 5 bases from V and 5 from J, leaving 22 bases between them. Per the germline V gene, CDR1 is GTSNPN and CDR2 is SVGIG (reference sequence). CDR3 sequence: CAWGPQGGGVHEQYF. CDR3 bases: TGTGCCTGGGGCCCTCAAGGAGGTGGAGTACACGAGCAGTACTTC.

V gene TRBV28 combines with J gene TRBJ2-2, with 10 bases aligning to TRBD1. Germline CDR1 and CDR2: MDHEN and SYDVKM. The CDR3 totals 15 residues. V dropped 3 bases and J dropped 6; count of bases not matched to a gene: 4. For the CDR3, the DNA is TGTGCCAGCAGTTTCCGGACAGGGGGACCCGGGGAGCTGTTTTTT. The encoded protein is CASSFRTGGPGELFF.

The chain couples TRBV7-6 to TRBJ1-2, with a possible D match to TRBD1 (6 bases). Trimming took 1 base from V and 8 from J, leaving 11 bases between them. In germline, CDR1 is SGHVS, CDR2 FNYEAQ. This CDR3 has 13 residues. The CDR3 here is CASSLDQGQGYTF. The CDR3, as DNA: TGTGCCAGCAGCTTAGACCAGGGGCAAGGCTACACCTTC. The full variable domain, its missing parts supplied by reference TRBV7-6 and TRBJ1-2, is GAGVSQSPRYKVTKRGQDVALRCDPISGHVSLYWYRQALGQGPEFLTYFNYEAQQDKSGLPNDRFSAERPEGSISTLTIQRTEQRDSAMYRCASSLDQGQGYTFGSGTRLTVV.

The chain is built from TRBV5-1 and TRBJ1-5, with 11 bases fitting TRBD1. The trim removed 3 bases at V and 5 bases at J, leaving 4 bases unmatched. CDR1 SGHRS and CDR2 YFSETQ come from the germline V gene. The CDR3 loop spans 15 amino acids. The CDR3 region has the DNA TGCGCCAGCAGCTCCGGACAGGGGGCATATCAGCCCCAGCATTTT. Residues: CASSSGQGAYQPQHF.

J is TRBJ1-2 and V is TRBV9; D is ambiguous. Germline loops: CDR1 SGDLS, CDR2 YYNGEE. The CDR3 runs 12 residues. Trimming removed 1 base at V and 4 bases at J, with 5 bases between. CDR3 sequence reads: CASSVPGYGYTF. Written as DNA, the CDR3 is TGTGCCAGCAGCGTACCAGGCTATGGCTACACCTTC.

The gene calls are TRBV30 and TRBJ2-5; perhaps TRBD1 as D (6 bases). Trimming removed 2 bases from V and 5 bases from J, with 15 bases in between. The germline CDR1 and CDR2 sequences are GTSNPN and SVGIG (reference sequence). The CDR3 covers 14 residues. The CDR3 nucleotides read TGTGCCTGGAGTAGGGGACAAAATGGGGAGACCCAGTACTTC. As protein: CAWSRGQNGETQYF.

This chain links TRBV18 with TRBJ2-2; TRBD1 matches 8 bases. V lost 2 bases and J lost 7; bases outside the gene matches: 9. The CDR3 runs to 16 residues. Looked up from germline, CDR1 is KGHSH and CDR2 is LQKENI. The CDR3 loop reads CASSPSSDREIGELFF. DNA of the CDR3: TGTGCCAGCTCACCAAGTTCGGACAGGGAAATCGGGGAGCTGTTTTTT.

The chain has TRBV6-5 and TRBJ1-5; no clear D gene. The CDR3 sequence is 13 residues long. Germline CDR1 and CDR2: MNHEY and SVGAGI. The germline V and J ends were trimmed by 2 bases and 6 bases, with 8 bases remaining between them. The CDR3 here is CASSYGSGQPQHF. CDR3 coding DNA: TGTGCCAGCAGTTACGGGAGTGGTCAGCCCCAGCATTTT.

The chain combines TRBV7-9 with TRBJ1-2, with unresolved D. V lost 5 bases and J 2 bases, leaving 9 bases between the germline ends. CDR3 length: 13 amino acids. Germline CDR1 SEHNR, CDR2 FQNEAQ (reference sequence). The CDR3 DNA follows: TGTGCCAGCAGCCTATTGATGAACTATGGCTACACCTTC. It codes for CASSLLMNYGYTF.

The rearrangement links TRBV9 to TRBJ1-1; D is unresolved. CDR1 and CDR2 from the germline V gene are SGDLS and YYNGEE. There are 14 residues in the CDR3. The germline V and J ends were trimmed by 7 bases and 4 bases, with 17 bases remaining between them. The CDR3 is CASEMVTSLTEAFF. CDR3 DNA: TGTGCCAGCGAGATGGTAACCTCGCTCACTGAAGCTTTCTTT.

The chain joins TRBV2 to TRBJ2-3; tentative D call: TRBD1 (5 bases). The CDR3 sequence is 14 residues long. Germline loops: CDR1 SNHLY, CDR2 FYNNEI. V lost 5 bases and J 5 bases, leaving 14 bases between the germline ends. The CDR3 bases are TGTGCCAGCAGTAGTCAGGGTCGGAGAGATACGCAGTATTTT. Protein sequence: CASSSQGRRDTQYF. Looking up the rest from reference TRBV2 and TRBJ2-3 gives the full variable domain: EPEVTQTPSHQVTQMGQEVILRCVPISNHLYFYWYRQILGQKVEFLVSFYNNEISEKSEIFDDQFSVERPDGSNFTLKIRSTKLEDSAMYFCASSSQGRRDTQYFGPGTRLTVL.

The CDR3, as DNA: TGTGCCAGCTCACCACCATACGGACAGGGGCGAGGCAACATTCAGTACTTC. Its translation is CASSPPYGQGRGNIQYF. V gene TRBV18 combines with J gene TRBJ2-4; TRBD1 aligns across 9 bases. The CDR3 sequence is 17 residues long. Germline CDR1 is KGHSH and CDR2 is LQKENI. V was clipped by 0 bases and J by 7 bases; unmatched bases: 10.

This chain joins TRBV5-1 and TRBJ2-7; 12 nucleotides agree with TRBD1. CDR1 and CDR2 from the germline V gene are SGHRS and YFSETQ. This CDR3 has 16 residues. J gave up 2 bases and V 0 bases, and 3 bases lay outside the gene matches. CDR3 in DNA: TGCGCCAGCAGCTTGGGCGGGACAGGGGGCACCTACGAGCAGTACTTC. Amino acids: CASSLGGTGGTYEQYF.